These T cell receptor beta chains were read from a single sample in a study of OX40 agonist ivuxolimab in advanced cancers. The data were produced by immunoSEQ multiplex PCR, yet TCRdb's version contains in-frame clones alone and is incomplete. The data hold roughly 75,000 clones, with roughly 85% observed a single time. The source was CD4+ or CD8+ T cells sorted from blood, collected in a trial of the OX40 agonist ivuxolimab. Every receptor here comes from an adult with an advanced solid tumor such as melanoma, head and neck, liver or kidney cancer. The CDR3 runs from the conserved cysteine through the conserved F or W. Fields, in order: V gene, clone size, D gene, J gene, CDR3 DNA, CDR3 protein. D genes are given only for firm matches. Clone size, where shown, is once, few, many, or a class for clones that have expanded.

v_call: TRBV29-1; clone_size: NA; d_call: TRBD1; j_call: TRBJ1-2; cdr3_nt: TGCAGCGCCATTCCGACAGGGCGTGGGGACTATGGCTACACCTTC; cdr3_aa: CSAIPTGRGDYGYTF
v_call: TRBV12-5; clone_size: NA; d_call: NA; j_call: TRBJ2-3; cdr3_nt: TGTGCTAGTGCCGGGGACTATACGCAGTATTTT; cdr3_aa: CASAGDYTQYF
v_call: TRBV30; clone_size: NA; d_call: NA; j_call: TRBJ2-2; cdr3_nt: TGTGCCTGGAGCCCTAGCGAGTACGGGGAGCTGTTTTTT; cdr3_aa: CAWSPSEYGELFF
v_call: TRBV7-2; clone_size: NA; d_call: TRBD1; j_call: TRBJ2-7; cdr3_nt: TGTGCCAGCAGCTTCACCGGGACAGGGGCCTACGAGCAGTACTTC; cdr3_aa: CASSFTGTGAYEQYF
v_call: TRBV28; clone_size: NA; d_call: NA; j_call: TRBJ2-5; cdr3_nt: TGTGCCGCGAACCAGCCAGGGGGGTGGGAGACCCAGTACTTC; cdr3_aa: CAANQPGGWETQYF
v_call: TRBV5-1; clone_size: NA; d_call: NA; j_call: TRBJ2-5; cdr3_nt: TGCGCCAGCAGCCGCGGGGCCGCTTCGGAGACCCAGTACTTC; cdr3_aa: CASSRGAASETQYF
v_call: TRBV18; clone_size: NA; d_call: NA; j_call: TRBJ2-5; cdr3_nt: TGTGCCAGCTCTGACGGAGTTGGAGAGACCCAGTACTTC; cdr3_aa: CASSDGVGETQYF
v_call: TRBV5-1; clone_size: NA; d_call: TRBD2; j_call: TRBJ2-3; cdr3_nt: TGCGCCAGCAGCTTGGGACTAGCGGAGAGGGGCACAGATACGCAGTATTTT; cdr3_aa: CASSLGLAERGTDTQYF
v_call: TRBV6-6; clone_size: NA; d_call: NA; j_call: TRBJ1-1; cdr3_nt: TGTGCCAGCAGTTACACTACGGGCACTGAAGCTTTCTTT; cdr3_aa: CASSYTTGTEAFF
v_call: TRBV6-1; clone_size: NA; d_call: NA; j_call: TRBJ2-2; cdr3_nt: TGTGCCAGCAGTGAAGGGCGAACCGGGGAGCTGTTTTTT; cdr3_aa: CASSEGRTGELFF
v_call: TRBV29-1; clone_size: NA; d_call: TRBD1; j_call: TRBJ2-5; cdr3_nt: TGCAGCGTTATAAGGACAGGGGGCGCGGAGACCCAGTACTTC; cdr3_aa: CSVIRTGGAETQYF
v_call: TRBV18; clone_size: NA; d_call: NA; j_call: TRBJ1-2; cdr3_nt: TGTGCCAGCTCACCAACGGGTGGCAGTAACTATGGCTACACCTTC; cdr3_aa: CASSPTGGSNYGYTF
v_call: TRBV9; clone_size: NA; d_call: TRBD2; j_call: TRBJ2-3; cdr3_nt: TGTGCCAGCAGCGTTGGGCTAGCGGGAGGCACAGATACGCAGTATTTT; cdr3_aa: CASSVGLAGGTDTQYF
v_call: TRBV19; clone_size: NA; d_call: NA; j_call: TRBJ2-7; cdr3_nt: TGTGCCAGTAGTATCGGGGAGAACTACGAGCAGTACTTC; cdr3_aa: CASSIGENYEQYF
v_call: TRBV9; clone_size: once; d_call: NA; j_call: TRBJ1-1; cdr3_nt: TGTGCCAGCAGCACAGGCGACACTGAAGCTTTCTTT; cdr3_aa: CASSTGDTEAFF
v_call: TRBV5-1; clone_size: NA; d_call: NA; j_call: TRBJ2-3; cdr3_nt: TGCGCCAGCAGCTTGGTGGGTAGCACAGATACGCAGTATTTT; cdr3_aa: CASSLVGSTDTQYF
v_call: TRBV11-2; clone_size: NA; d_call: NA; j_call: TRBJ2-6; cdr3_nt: TGTGCCAGCAGCTTACAGACTGGGGCCAACGTCCTGACTTTC; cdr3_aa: CASSLQTGANVLTF
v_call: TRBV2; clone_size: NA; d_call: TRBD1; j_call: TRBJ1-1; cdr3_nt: TGTGCCAGCACCCCTAAGACAGGGAGGAACACTGAAGCTTTCTTT; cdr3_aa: CASTPKTGRNTEAFF
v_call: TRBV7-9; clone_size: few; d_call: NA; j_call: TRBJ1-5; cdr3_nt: TGTGCCAGCAGTCCCGCAGGGGCAGGGCGCAATCAGCCCCAGCATTTT; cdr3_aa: CASSPAGAGRNQPQHF
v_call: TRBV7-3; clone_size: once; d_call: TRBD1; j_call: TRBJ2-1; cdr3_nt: TGTGCCAGCAGCTGGAAAGGGGGACAGGGGTCGAATGAGCAGTTCTTC; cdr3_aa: CASSWKGGQGSNEQFF
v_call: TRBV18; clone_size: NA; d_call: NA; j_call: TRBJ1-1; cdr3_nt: TGTGCCAGCTCACCACCGGTGGGGGGAGGCACTGAAGCTTTCTTT; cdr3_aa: CASSPPVGGGTEAFF
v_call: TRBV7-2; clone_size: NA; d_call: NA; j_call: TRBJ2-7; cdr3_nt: TGTGCCAGCAGGGGGAGGAGGCTAGGCGAGCAGTACTTC; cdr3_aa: CASRGRRLGEQYF
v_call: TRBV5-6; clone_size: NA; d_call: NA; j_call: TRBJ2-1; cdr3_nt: TGTGCCAGCAGCTTCGGGGCTGTGGCCTACAATGAGCAGTTCTTC; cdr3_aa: CASSFGAVAYNEQFF
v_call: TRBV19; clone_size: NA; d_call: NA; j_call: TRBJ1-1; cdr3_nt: TGTGCCAGTAGTATCACAGCCGACACTGAAGCTTTCTTT; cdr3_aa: CASSITADTEAFF
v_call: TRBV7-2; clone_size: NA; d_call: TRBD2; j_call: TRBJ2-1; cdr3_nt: TGTGCCAGCAGCTTAGTAGGGACTAGCGTTTACAATGAGCAGTTCTTC; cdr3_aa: CASSLVGTSVYNEQFF
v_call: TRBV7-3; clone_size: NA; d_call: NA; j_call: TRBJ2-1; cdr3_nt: TGTGCCAGCAGTCTTACGGGGTACAATGAGCAGTTCTTC; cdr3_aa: CASSLTGYNEQFF
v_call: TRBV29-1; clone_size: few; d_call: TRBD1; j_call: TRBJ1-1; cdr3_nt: TGCAGCGTTGAAGCAGACAGGGAAGACACTGAAGCTTTCTTT; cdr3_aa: CSVEADREDTEAFF
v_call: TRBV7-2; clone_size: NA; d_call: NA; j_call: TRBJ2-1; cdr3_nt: TGTGCCAGCAGGTTAGATAGCGCAGAGCAGTTCTTC; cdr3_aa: CASRLDSAEQFF
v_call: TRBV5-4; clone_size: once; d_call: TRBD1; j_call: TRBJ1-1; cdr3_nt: TGTGCCAGCAGCGCCCAGACAGGGGTTAACACTGAAGCTTTCTTT; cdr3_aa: CASSAQTGVNTEAFF
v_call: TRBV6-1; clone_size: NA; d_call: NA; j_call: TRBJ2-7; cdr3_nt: TGTGCCAGCAGTGACGCGACCCACGAGCAGTACTTC; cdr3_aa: CASSDATHEQYF
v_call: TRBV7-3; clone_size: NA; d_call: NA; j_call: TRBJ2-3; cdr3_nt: TGTGCCAGCAGCTGGGTTGGGGAAGATACGCAGTATTTT; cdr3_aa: CASSWVGEDTQYF
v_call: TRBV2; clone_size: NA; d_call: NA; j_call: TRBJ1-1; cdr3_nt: TGTGCCAGCAGTACAGGGACGAACACTGAAGCTTTCTTT; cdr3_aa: CASSTGTNTEAFF
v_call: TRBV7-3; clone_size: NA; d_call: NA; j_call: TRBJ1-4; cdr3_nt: TGTGCCAGCAGCTTCAATAATGAAAAACTGTTTTTT; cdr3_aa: CASSFNNEKLFF
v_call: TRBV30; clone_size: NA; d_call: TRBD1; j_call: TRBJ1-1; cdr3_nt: TGTGCCTGGAGTGGGGGGGGGCCAGGGGGCCGGACGGCTTTCTTT; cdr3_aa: CAWSGGGPGGRTAFF
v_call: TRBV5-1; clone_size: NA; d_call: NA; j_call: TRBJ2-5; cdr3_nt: TGCGCCAGCAGCTTGGCCACCGGATTCCAAGAGACCCAGTACTTC; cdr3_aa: CASSLATGFQETQYF
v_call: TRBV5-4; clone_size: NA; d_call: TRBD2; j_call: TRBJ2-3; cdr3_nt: TGTGCCAGCAGAATGGGGCTAGCGGACACAGATACGCAGTATTTT; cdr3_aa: CASRMGLADTDTQYF
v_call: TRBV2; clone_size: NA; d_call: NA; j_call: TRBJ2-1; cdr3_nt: TGTGCCAGCGGCCAGGAGGCCTACAATGAGCAGTTCTTC; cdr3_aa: CASGQEAYNEQFF
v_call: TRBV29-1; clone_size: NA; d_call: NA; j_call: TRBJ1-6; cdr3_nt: TGCAGCCCCCAGCCAGGTACTAATTCACCCCTCCACTTT; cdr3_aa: CSPQPGTNSPLHF
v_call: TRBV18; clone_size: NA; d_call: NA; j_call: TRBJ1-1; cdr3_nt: TGTGCCAGCTCACCGATGACAGCCACGGGCACTGAAGCTTTCTTT; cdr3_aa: CASSPMTATGTEAFF
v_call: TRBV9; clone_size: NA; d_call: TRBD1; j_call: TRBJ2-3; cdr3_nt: TGTGCCAGCAGTCCGTCAGGGGACAGGGGGCGAACAGATACGCAGTATTTT; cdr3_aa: CASSPSGDRGRTDTQYF
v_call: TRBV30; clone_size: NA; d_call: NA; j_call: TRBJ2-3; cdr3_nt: TGTGCCTGGAGTGTAGAAGCGGTCCCATCAGATACGCAGTATTTT; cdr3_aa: CAWSVEAVPSDTQYF
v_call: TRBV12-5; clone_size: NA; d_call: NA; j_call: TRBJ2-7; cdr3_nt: TGTGCTAGTGTCGGCCCTGCGGGCGAGCAGTACTTC; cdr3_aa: CASVGPAGEQYF
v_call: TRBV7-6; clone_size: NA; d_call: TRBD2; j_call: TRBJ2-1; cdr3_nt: TGTGCCAGCATCGGGCGGGCTAGCGGGGCCAATGAGCAGTTCTTC; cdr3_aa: CASIGRASGANEQFF
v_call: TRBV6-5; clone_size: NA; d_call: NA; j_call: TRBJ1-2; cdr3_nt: TGTGCCAGCACCGACCTACCCAGGGGCTATGGCTACACCTTC; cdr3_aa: CASTDLPRGYGYTF
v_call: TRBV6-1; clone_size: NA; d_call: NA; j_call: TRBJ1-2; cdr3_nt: TGTGCCAGCAGTGAAGCCGTAACAGCCCTCTATGGCTACACCTTC; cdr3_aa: CASSEAVTALYGYTF
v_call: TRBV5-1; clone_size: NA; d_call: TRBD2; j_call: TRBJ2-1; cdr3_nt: TGCGCCAGCAGCTTGAGCCCGGGGACTAGCGCCTACGGGGTGCAGTTCTTC; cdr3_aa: CASSLSPGTSAYGVQFF
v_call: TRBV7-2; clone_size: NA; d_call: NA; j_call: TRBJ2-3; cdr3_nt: TGTGCCAGCAGCCCCGCGACGAGCACAGATACGCAGTATTTT; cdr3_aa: CASSPATSTDTQYF
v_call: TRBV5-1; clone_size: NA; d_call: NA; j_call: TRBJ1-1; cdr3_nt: TGCGCCAGCAGCTTTGTGCCTCCCGACACTGAAGCTTTCTTT; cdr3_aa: CASSFVPPDTEAFF
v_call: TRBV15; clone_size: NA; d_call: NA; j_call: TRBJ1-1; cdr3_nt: TGTGCCACCAGCAGAGATCCCGGGGGCTGGATGAACACTGAAGCTTTCTTT; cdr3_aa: CATSRDPGGWMNTEAFF
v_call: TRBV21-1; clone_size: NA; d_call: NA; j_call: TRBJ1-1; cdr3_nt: TGTGCCAGCAGCGACTATGTAGCTACACATCGCACTGAAGCTTTCTTT; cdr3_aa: CASSDYVATHRTEAFF
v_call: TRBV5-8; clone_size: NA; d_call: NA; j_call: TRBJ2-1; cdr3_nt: TGTGCCAGCAGCTTTTCCGATAATCGTATTTTAGAGCAGTTCTTC; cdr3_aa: CASSFSDNRILEQFF
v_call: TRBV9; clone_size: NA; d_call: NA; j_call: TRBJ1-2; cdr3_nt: TGTGCCAGCACCAATCTACCTTTTAACTATGGCTACACCTTC; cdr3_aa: CASTNLPFNYGYTF
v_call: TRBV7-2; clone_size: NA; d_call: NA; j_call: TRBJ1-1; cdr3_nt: TGTGCCAGCAGCTTAGCGCCCCTGCAGAACACTGAAGCTTTCTTT; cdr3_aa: CASSLAPLQNTEAFF